The rows below give T cell receptor beta chains drawn from one sample of a study of neurological immune-mediated disorders. Each CDR3 protein is one row after TCRdb ran MiXCR on the 5' RACE reads. The sample carries roughly 75,000 distinct CDR3 sequences, around 2.6% recorded once. The sequencing input was PBMCs. All receptors come from a woman in her 30s with multiple sclerosis. Each CDR3 is given with its conserved first and last residue. D genes are given only for firm matches. Clone size, where shown, is once, few, many, or a class for clones that have expanded.

J gene | clone size | D gene | V gene | CDR3 DNA | CDR3 protein
TRBJ2-5 | many | TRBD2 | TRBV7-3 | TGTGCCAGCAGCTTAAGTGGGACTAGCACAGAGACCCAGTACTTC | CASSLSGTSTETQYF
TRBJ2-1 | few | NA | TRBV18 | TGTGCCAGCTCCCGGTCTCCCGTGAGCTCCTACAATGAGCAGTTCTTC | CASSRSPVSSYNEQFF
TRBJ2-1 | many | TRBD1 | TRBV5-5 | TGTGCCAGCAGCCCGCGACCAGACAGGGACCGTTTCAATGAGCAGTTCTTC | CASSPRPDRDRFNEQFF
TRBJ1-3 | many | NA | TRBV2 | TGTGCCAGCAATAATGGGGGAAGCTCTGGAAACACCATATATTTT | CASNNGGSSGNTIYF
TRBJ1-2 | many | TRBD1 | TRBV20-1 | TGCAGTGCTGTGGAAAGGAACAGGGGGAATGGCTACACCTTC | CSAVERNRGNGYTF
TRBJ2-7 | many | NA | TRBV18 | TGTGCCAGCTCACCACTCCAGGGGGAGCAGTACTTC | CASSPLQGEQYF
TRBJ1-1 | many | NA | TRBV6-5 | TGTGCCAGCCGGATCACGGGGGCGGTAATGAACACTGAAGCTTTCTTT | CASRITGAVMNTEAFF
TRBJ2-2 | many | NA | TRBV30 | TGTGCCTGGAGTGCGGAGGAGAGGAACACCGGGGAGCTGTTTTTT | CAWSAEERNTGELFF
TRBJ2-2 | many | TRBD2 | TRBV9 | TGTGCCAGCAGCGGGGGACTAGCGGGAGGAAACACCGGGGAGCTGTTTTTT | CASSGGLAGGNTGELFF
TRBJ2-7 | many | NA | TRBV29-1 | TGCAGCGTTGAAGACCAGACGCGGGGGCACTACGAGCAGTACTTC | CSVEDQTRGHYEQYF
TRBJ2-2 | many | NA | TRBV19 | TGTGCCAGTAGTATAGTCGGGGAACTAGCGAACACCGGGGAGCTGTTTTTT | CASSIVGELANTGELFF
TRBJ1-1 | many | NA | TRBV28 | TGTGCCAGCAGTTTGGTCTTCTTGAACACTGAAGCTTTCTTT | CASSLVFLNTEAFF
TRBJ1-3 | many | NA | TRBV20-1 | TGCAGTGCTAGTAGGCGATCGGGGCATCCTATTAGCTCTGGAAACACCATATATTTT | CSASRRSGHPISSGNTIYF
TRBJ2-7 | many | TRBD2 | TRBV4-1 | TGCGCCAGCAGCCAAGATAAGCGGGAGGACTCCTACGAGCAGTACTTC | CASSQDKREDSYEQYF
TRBJ2-1 | many | TRBD2 | TRBV20-1 | TGCAGTGCTAGCAAGGCGTATAGCGGGAGCAGCAATGAGCAGTTCTTC | CSASKAYSGSSNEQFF
TRBJ1-2 | many | NA | TRBV20-1 | TGCAGTGCTAGTGCCACAACTAACTATGGCTACACCTTC | CSASATTNYGYTF
TRBJ2-7 | many | NA | TRBV24-1 | TGTGCCACCAGTGATAGAGGGTACGAGCAGTACTTC | CATSDRGYEQYF
TRBJ1-1 | many | TRBD1 | TRBV13 | TGTGCCAGCAGCTTAGTTCGGGCAGGGGGAGCTTTCTTT | CASSLVRAGGAFF
TRBJ1-1 | many | NA | TRBV29-1 | TGCAGCGTTTCCTTCCGGAACACTGAAGCTTTCTTT | CSVSFRNTEAFF
TRBJ2-5 | many | NA | TRBV20-1 | TGCAGTGCTAGGTTGCCGCCGGAGGAGACCCAGTACTTC | CSARLPPEETQYF
TRBJ2-3 | NA | NA | TRBV4-3 | TGCGCCAGCAGCCAAACTGGGCTAGTTAGCACAGATACGCAGTATTTT | CASSQTGLVSTDTQYF
TRBJ2-3 | many | NA | TRBV29-1 | TGCAGCGTGACAGCGAGCACAGATACGCAGTATTTT | CSVTASTDTQYF
TRBJ2-2 | few | TRBD2 | TRBV25-1 | TGTGCCAGCAGCTCACGGGGGGGCGGTATCACCGGGGAGCTGTTTTTT | CASSSRGGGITGELFF
TRBJ2-6 | many | NA | TRBV27 | TGTGCCAGCAGGAGTCTTCCCAGCTCTGGGGCCAACGTCCTGACTTTC | CASRSLPSSGANVLTF
TRBJ1-5 | many | NA | TRBV20-1 | TGCAGTGCTAGAGAAGGCGCTAATCAGCCCCAGCATTTT | CSAREGANQPQHF
TRBJ2-1 | many | NA | TRBV28 | TGTGCCAGCAGCCCCTACGGATCCGGAGCAGGGCATGAGCAGTTCTTC | CASSPYGSGAGHEQFF
TRBJ2-6 | many | NA | TRBV6-5 | TGTGCCAGCAGACAGACTATCGGGGGTCCTGGGGCCAACGTCCTGACTTTC | CASRQTIGGPGANVLTF
TRBJ2-7 | many | TRBD2 | TRBV20-1 | TGCAGTGCTAGAGCCGGGACTAGCGACTACGAGCAGTACTTC | CSARAGTSDYEQYF